What follows describes a single TCR beta chain. This specimen comes from a study of blood T cell repertoires in COVID-19. Method: immunoSEQ multiplex PCR; TCRdb's copy keeps in-frame clones and lacks some. The data hold some 260,000 clones, with 80% to 90% observed a single time. The CDR3 runs 14 residues. Germline loops: CDR1 SGHRS, CDR2 YFSETQ. Trimming took 3 bases from V and 7 from J, leaving 16 bases between them. The sample comprised peripheral blood. This chain uses TRBV5-1 with TRBJ1-2; D possibly corresponds to TRBD1 (6 bases). This sequence was found in a woman in her seventies with COVID-19, enrolled during active disease. The CDR3 loop is CASSSRGGAVGYTF. In DNA form, the CDR3 reads TGCGCCAGCAGCTCGAGGGGGGGCGCGGTTGGCTACACCTTC.